Below, one T cell receptor (beta chain) is given with its context. Its antigen remains unidentified. Base qualities are not provided; no much larger clone lies one nucleotide away. Receptor amplification or capture employed 5' RACE. Sequencing instrument: Illumina HiSeq 2500. A second PCR of roughly 7 to 12 cycles was run with a J-beta primer mix and a sample-barcoded 5' primer. Each TCR beta cDNA molecule received a unique molecular identifier from a template-switch 5' adaptor carrying 12 random nucleotides. At least 3 million CDR3-containing paired-end reads were obtained from each sample. All of the RNA was converted into first-strand cDNA using the Mint cDNA synthesis kit, with a TRBC-specific oligonucleotide serving as the primer. Following uracil-DNA glycosylase treatment, a first 18-cycle PCR with universal primers M1SS and BC2_uni_R was performed on all cDNA. The source study handled its data this way. For normalization, 1 million high-quality reads were randomly selected from each sample, with every read carrying a distinct molecular identifier. Instead of being binned into consensus sequences, reads that shared molecular identifiers were thrown out. MiTCR, run with a Q25 quality threshold and the strictest error-elimination algorithm, handled CDR3 identification, clonotype clustering and error correction. A nonparametric unseen species model using Euler transformation provided a lower-bound estimate of total TCR beta diversity. Starting from the raw public reads, TCRdb applied fastp trimming at Q25, assembled clones with MiXCR and retained in-frame beta chains. Identical CDR3 proteins give one entry, which carries the most common genes and DNA. The authors' filters were not applied to this entry. The sample yields about 1,800,000 distinct CDR3 sequences; about 30% were counted once. The ten most abundant clones make up about 8% of the sample.

The donors were 40 or so Caucasian individuals from Russia, aged roughly 6 to 100 years, who were systemically healthy. Approximately 10 milliliters of peripheral blood were collected from each donor into EDTA-treated Vacutainer tubes. Ficoll-Paque density-gradient centrifugation was used to isolate PBMCs, with at least 7 million obtained per sample. Trizol reagent was used to extract total RNA from the PBMCs, yielding at least 6 micrograms per sample. Naive CD45RAhigh/CD27high T cell percentages were measured by flow cytometry on a PBMC aliquot from every donor. This specimen comes from a study of blood T cells in healthy people across ages (dated by TCRdb to about 2015). The study in broad terms: In model experiments, template switching captured roughly one uniquely barcoded TCR beta cDNA molecule for every two T cells. The study measured age-related changes in TCR beta repertoire diversity using deep sequencing normalized with unique cDNA molecular identifiers. The donors were divided into four age groups: young (average approximately 17 years), middle-aged (roughly 42), aged (approximately 62) and long-lived (more than 75). To avoid experimental bias, donors of different ages were distributed randomly across sequencing lanes. Using the same blood draw, the study looked at two additional independent replicas of 1 million unique cDNA reads for two donors, one aged 18 to 30 and the other aged 80 or older. Overall results and qualifications from the work: A strong correlation was found between observed TCR beta diversity and the percentage of naive T cells measured by flow cytometry. The long-lived group showed more naive CD4+ T cells, fewer expanded clones and increased TCR diversity than the aged group, suggesting age selection. Observed TCR beta diversity per million T cells fell roughly linearly with age, and a significant reduction was already apparent by age roughly 40. Estimates of total diversity from one million sequenced T cells were regarded as lower bounds and underestimates. Because donor CMV infection status was unknown, age-related changes in expanded clonotypes were potentially confounded. Because profiling used bulk unsorted PBMCs, naive and antigen-experienced compartments could not be compared conclusively.

The clonotype originates from a woman under 40 in good health. Sequenced sample: blood.

The DNA sequence is TGTGCCAGCGGCGCGATCCCCGGGACAGACTTCACTGAAGCTTTCTTT. This encodes CASGAIPGTDFTEAFF. The chain is assembled from TRBV11-2 and TRBJ1-1, and TRBD1 aligns with 7 junction nucleotides. From cysteine to phenylalanine, the CDR3 is 16 amino acids long. Only the CDR3 part of the read is kept: 48 bases, read in frame from the first base. Ends trimmed: V by 8 bases, J by 4 bases; bases unmatched to a gene: 16. CDR1 and CDR2, per the germline V gene, are SGHAT and FQNNGV.